Following are 25 T cell receptor beta chains from one sample sequenced in a study of blood T cell repertoires in COVID-19. Libraries were prepared by immunoSEQ multiplex PCR; TCRdb keeps only in-frame clonotypes and omits some of them. This sample yields around 150,000 clones, of which about 80% are seen a single time; 22% belongs to the top ten. The sequenced sample consisted of peripheral blood. Every receptor here comes from a woman aged 80 or older with acute or convalescent COVID-19.

CDR3: CAWSVGGPGEQYF. The CDR3 DNA reads TGTGCCTGGAGTGTAGGGGGACCGGGAGAGCAGTACTTC. The chain is built from TRBV30 and TRBJ2-7; the D gene is possibly TRBD1 (6 bases). The CDR3 contains 13 residues. V lost 0 bases to trimming and J lost 7 bases, with 13 bases between them. Germline V CDR1 and CDR2: GTSNPN, SVGIG (reference sequence).

This chain uses TRBV24-1 with TRBJ2-1; TRBD2 matches at 8 bases. This CDR3 spans 15 amino acids. The germline V gene has CDR1 KGHDR and CDR2 SFDVKD. With 4 bases clipped from V and 6 bases from J, the junction kept 7 bases outside the gene matches. The CDR3 is CATSDHGLAGNEQFF. CDR3 sequence (DNA): TGTGCCACCAGTGACCATGGACTAGCAGGCAATGAGCAGTTCTTC.

The chain has TRBV10-3 and TRBJ2-5, with D possibly matching TRBD1 (6 bases). Germline values: CDR1 ENHRY, CDR2 SYGVKD. V dropped 2 bases and J dropped 5 bases, with 15 bases sitting between them. CDR3 length: 15 residues. The CDR3 protein is CAISEPQQGRETQYF. The CDR3, as DNA: TGTGCCATCAGTGAGCCCCAACAGGGTCGGGAGACCCAGTACTTC.

V gene TRBV5-1 combines with J gene TRBJ2-2; 7 positions match TRBD1. Trimming cost V 4 bases and J 2 bases; bases outside gene matches: 5. The germline V gene encodes CDR1 SGHRS and CDR2 YFSETQ. The length of the CDR3 is 15 residues. CDR3 bases: TGCGCCAGCAGCGAAAACAGGGGAAACACCGGGGAGCTGTTTTTT. Its translation is CASSENRGNTGELFF.

This chain connects TRBV11-2 to TRBJ1-1, with 7 bases identical to TRBD1. V shed 9 bases, J shed 1 base, and the junction held 5 bases outside the gene matches. The CDR3 has 13 residues. Germline V gene lookup returns CDR1 SGHAT and CDR2 FQNNGV. The CDR3 spells CASSQGRNTEAFF. Written as DNA, the CDR3 is TGTGCCAGTTCACAGGGGAGGAACACTGAAGCTTTCTTT. Complete variable domain (other parts from reference TRBV11-2 and TRBJ1-1): EAGVAQSPRYKIIEKRQSVAFWCNPISGHATLYWYQQILGQGPKLLIQFQNNGVVDDSQLPKDRFSAERLKGVDSTLKIQPAKLEDSAVYLCASSQGRNTEAFFGQGTRLTVV.

This chain links TRBV2 with TRBJ1-2; 8 nucleotides align to TRBD1. Germline V lookup: CDR1 SNHLY, CDR2 FYNNEI. After removal of 6 bases from V and 4 bases from J, the junction contained 7 bases not matched to a gene. The CDR3 is 14 amino acids. The CDR3, as DNA: TGTGCCAGCAGCTACGGACAGGGATCCTATGGCTACACCTTC. Encoded protein: CASSYGQGSYGYTF.

This clone was seen more than once but under ten times. The V call is TRBV2, the J call TRBJ1-1; 7 nucleotides agree with TRBD1. Germline loops: CDR1 SNHLY, CDR2 FYNNEI. V trimming: 0 bases; J trimming: 1 base; junction bases outside the gene matches: 2. This CDR3 spans 15 amino acids. This CDR3 is CASSEAEGANTEAFF. The CDR3, as DNA: TGTGCCAGCAGTGAAGCGGAGGGGGCGAACACTGAAGCTTTCTTT.

The CDR3 loop reads CASSDFTWATDTGELFF. CDR3 coding DNA: TGTGCCAGCAGTGATTTCACGTGGGCGACGGACACCGGGGAGCTGTTTTTT. This chain links TRBV6-1 with TRBJ2-2; D not resolved. Germline lookup yields CDR1 MNHNS and CDR2 SASEGT. Trimming removed 3 bases at V and 3 bases at J, with 17 bases between. CDR3 length: 17 amino acids.

This clone has a handful of counts. The chain joins TRBV27 to TRBJ1-2, with D maybe TRBD1 (5 bases). Trimming removed 2 bases at V and 8 bases at J, with 9 bases between. Germline CDR1 and CDR2: MNHEY and SMNVEV (reference sequence). The CDR3 consists of 12 residues. The CDR3: CASSLQGGGYTF. As DNA, the CDR3 is TGTGCCAGCAGTTTACAGGGAGGGGGCTACACCTTC.

V is TRBV7-8 and J is TRBJ2-5, with D perhaps matching TRBD2 (5 bases). The V and J ends lost 5 bases and 8 bases respectively, with 12 bases between them. The germline gives CDR1 SGHVS, CDR2 FQNEAQ. This CDR3 spans 12 amino acids. The DNA for the CDR3 is TGTGCCAGCAGCCCCGGGGTGGGAACCCAGTACTTC. Its protein is CASSPGVGTQYF.

This chain joins TRBV21-1 and TRBJ1-2; the table's D call, TRBD1, was not checked against the DNA. TRBV21-1 counts as a pseudogene. The CDR3 loop spans 15 amino acids. In nucleotides, the CDR3 is TGTGCCAGCAGCCAAGCAAAACAGGGGAACTATGGCTACACCTTC. This gives the protein CASSQAKQGNYGYTF.

V usage is TRBV5-4 and J usage is TRBJ2-7, with TRBD1 as a possible D gene (6 bases). Germline CDR1 SGHNT, CDR2 YYREEE (reference sequence). The germline V and J ends were trimmed by 4 bases and 0 bases, with 8 bases remaining between them. This CDR3 region has 13 residues. The CDR3 coding sequence is TGTGCCAGCAGCCGGGACAACTCCTACGAGCAGTACTTC. This translates into CASSRDNSYEQYF.

The chain uses TRBV10-2 and TRBJ1-2, with D possibly matching TRBD1 (6 bases). Germline CDR1 and CDR2: WSHSY and SAAADI. Deletions cut 6 bases from V and 7 bases from J, with 21 bases between. The CDR3 length is 15 residues. The CDR3 is CASSFERQAFGGYTF. The DNA of the CDR3 is TGCGCCAGCAGCTTTGAGCGACAGGCCTTCGGTGGCTACACCTTC.

On this clone itself: Within the sample, other DNA sequences also encode this same CDR3. The V call is TRBV15, the J call TRBJ2-1; D not resolved. Germline lookup yields CDR1 LNHNV and CDR2 YYDKDF (reference sequence). Trimming took 2 bases from V and 4 from J, leaving 3 bases between them. CDR3 size: 12 residues. CDR3 loop: CATSRRYNEQFF. The CDR3 DNA reads TGTGCCACCAGCAGACGGTACAATGAGCAGTTCTTC.

The V gene is TRBV10-3, the J gene TRBJ2-1; D gene uncertain. The CDR3 has 14 amino acids. Germline CDR1 is ENHRY and CDR2 is SYGVKD. V was clipped by 0 bases and J by 5 bases, with 8 bases between them. The CDR3 nucleotides are TGTGCCATCAGTGAGTCAGAAGCGAACAATGAGCAGTTCTTC. Its protein is CAISESEANNEQFF.

Only a few counts were recorded for this clone. The chain employs TRBV2 and TRBJ1-5, with 9 positions matching TRBD1. The CDR3 spans 14 residues. In germline, CDR1 is SNHLY, CDR2 FYNNEI. Losses at the gene ends were 4 bases for V and 7 bases for J; bases not matched to a gene: 5. This CDR3 reads CASSAGTGTQPQHF. DNA of the CDR3: TGTGCCAGCAGTGCCGGGACAGGGACCCAGCCCCAGCATTTT.

The chain is built from TRBV5-1 and TRBJ2-2, with TRBD2 matching over 8 bases. V shed 5 bases, J shed 3 bases, and the junction held 3 bases outside the gene matches. Germline CDR1 reads SGHRS; CDR2 reads YFSETQ. The length of the CDR3 is 14 residues. Here the CDR3 reads CASRPGGDTGELFF. CDR3 sequence (DNA): TGCGCCAGCAGGCCGGGAGGGGACACCGGGGAGCTGTTTTTT.

This sequence joins TRBV7-9 and TRBJ2-7; TRBD1 might be the D (6 bases). The CDR3 length is 18 residues. Trimming took 2 bases from V and 0 from J, leaving 20 bases between them. Germline V lookup: CDR1 SEHNR, CDR2 FQNEAQ (reference sequence). The CDR3 region has the DNA TGTGCCAGCAGCTTAAAGACCTCGACAGGCGATTCCTCCTACGAGCAGTACTTC. Residues: CASSLKTSTGDSSYEQYF.

This clone occurred once. The CDR3 loop is CASSLSRGGGQPQHF. The DNA of the CDR3 is TGTGCCAGCAGTTTATCGAGGGGGGGCGGTCAGCCCCAGCATTTT. The J gene is TRBJ1-5, the V gene TRBV27; tentative D call: TRBD1 (6 bases). In germline, CDR1 is MNHEY, CDR2 SMNVEV (reference sequence). CDR3 length: 15 residues. V lost 0 bases, J lost 6 bases, and 12 bases lay in between.

The rearrangement joins TRBV7-6 to TRBJ2-3; TRBD2 matches 15 bases. J lost 5 bases, V lost 6 bases, and 6 bases had no gene match. The CDR3 covers 16 residues. Per germline, CDR1 SGHVS and CDR2 FNYEAQ. CDR3 in amino acids: CASSPGLAGGRDTQYF. The CDR3 nucleotides are TGTGCCAGCAGTCCAGGACTAGCGGGAGGGCGAGATACGCAGTATTTT.

The chain employs TRBV29-1 and TRBJ1-2, with 8 nucleotides matching TRBD1. The CDR3 extends over 14 amino acids. Unmatched junction bases numbered 7, after V lost 3 bases and J lost 4 bases. CDR1 is SQVTM and CDR2 is ANQGSEA in the germline V gene. CDR3 nucleotide sequence: TGCAGCGTTGAGGAACAGGGGGGTGGCTATGGCTACACCTTC. It encodes CSVEEQGGGYGYTF.

This chain connects TRBV5-1 to TRBJ1-1; 7 bases are shared with TRBD1. The CDR3 is 15 residues long. J lost 1 base, V lost 2 bases, and 5 bases had no gene match. Germline CDR1 is SGHRS and CDR2 is YFSETQ. This CDR3 reads CASSFTGQTNTEAFF. The DNA of the CDR3 is TGCGCCAGCAGCTTTACGGGACAGACGAACACTGAAGCTTTCTTT.

As DNA, the CDR3 is TGTGCCAGCAGGCTAGCGGGGACCTACGAGCAGTACTTC. Its protein product is CASRLAGTYEQYF. J is TRBJ2-7 and V is TRBV6-5; TRBD2 matches 9 bases. The CDR3 totals 13 residues. Per the germline V gene, CDR1 is MNHEY and CDR2 is SVGAGI. The V and J ends lost 6 bases and 2 bases, in that order; junction bases with no gene match: 2.

This chain links TRBV2 with TRBJ1-2, with D tentatively TRBD1 (5 bases). CDR1 and CDR2 (germline): SNHLY, FYNNEI. Trimming left V 1 base short and J 6 bases short, with 15 bases between. The CDR3 is made up of 15 amino acids. The CDR3 sequence: CASSEGAGSLDGYTF. The CDR3 nucleotides are TGTGCCAGCAGTGAAGGGGCAGGGTCTTTGGATGGCTACACCTTC.

This sequence joins TRBV16 and TRBJ1-5; D gene uncertain. Trimming cost V 4 bases and J 5 bases, with 12 bases left between them. The germline V gene has CDR1 KGHSY and CDR2 FQNENV. The CDR3 totals 14 residues. The CDR3 nucleotides read TGTGCCAGCAGCCGCACCAGTTTGGATCAGCCCCAGCATTTT. Its translation: CASSRTSLDQPQHF.